This TCR beta chain originates from a study of blood T cells in healthy people across ages. Findings of the study overall: More naive CD4+ cells and higher diversity marked long-lived donors relative to aged donors. Any conclusive comparison of naive versus antigen-experienced cells was prevented by using unsorted PBMCs.

The CDR3 totals 15 residues. V was clipped by 5 bases and J by 3 bases; unmatched bases: 5. CDR1 is SGHRS, CDR2 YFSETQ, per germline. Per sample, no less than 5 micrograms of total RNA were extracted. The use of a sample-barcoded 5' primer and a J-beta primer mix characterized a second PCR of roughly 6 to 11 cycles. Each single sample gave us at least 3 million CDR3-containing paired-end reads. MiXCR, applied by TCRdb to the 5' RACE reads, yields one record per CDR3 protein. The sample holds 910,000 or so distinct CDR3 sequences, about 51% seen once. Comments on this clonotype: What it binds is not known.

The clonotype comes from an older woman in good health. Sequenced input: blood. V is TRBV5-1 and J is TRBJ2-1; 10 positions match TRBD1. CDR3 residues: CASRIGTGDYNEQFF. The CDR3 coding sequence is TGCGCCAGCAGGATCGGGACAGGGGACTACAATGAGCAGTTCTTC.